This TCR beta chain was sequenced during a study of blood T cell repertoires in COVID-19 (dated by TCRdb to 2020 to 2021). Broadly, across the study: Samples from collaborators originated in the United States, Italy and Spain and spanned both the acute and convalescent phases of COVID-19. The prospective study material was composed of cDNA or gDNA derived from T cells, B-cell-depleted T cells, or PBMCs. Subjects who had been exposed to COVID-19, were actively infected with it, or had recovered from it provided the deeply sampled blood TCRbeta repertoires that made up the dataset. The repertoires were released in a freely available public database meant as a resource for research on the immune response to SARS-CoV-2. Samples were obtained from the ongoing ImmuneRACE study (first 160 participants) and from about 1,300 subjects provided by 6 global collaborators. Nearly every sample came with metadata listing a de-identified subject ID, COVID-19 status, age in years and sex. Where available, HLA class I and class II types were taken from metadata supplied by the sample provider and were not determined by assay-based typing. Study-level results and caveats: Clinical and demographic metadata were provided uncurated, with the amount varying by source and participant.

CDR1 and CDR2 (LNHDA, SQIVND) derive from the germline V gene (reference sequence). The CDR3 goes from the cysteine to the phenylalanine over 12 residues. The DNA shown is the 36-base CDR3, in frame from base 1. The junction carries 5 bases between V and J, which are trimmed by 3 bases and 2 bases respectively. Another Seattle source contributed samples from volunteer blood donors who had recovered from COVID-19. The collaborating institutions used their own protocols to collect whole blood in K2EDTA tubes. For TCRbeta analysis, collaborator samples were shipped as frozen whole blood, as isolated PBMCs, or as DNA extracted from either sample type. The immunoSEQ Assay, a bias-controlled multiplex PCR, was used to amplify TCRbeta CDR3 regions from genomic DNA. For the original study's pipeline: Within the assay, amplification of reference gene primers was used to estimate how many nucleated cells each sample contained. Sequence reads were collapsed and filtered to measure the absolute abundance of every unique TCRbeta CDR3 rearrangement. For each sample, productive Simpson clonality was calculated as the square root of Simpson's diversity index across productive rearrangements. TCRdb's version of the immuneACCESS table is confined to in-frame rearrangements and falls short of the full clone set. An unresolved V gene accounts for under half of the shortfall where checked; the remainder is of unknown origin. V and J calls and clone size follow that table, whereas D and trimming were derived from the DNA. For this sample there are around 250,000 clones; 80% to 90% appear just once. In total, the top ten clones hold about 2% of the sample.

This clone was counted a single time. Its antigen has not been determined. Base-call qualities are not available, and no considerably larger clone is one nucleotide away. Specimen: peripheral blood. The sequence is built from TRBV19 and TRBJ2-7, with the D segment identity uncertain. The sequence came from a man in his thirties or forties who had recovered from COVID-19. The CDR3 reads CASSMAPYEQYF. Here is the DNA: TGTGCCAGTAGTATGGCACCCTACGAGCAGTACTTC.